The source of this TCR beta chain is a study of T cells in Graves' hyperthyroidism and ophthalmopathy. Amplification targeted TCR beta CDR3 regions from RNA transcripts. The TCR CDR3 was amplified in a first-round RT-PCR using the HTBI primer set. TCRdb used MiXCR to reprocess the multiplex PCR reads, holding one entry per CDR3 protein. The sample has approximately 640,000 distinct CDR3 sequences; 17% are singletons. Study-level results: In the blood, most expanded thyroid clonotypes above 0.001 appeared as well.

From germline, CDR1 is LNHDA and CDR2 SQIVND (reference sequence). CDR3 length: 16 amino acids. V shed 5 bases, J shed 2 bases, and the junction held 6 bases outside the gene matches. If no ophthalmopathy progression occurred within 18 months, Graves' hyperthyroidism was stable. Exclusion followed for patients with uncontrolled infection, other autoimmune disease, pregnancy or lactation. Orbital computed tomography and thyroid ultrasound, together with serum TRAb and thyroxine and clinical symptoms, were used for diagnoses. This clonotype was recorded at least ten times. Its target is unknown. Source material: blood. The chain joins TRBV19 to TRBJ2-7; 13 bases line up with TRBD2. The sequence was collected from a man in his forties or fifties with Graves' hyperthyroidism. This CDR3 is CASSVTTSGRTYEQYF. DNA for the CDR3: TGTGCCAGTAGTGTCACGACTAGCGGGAGGACCTACGAGCAGTACTTC.